The rows below give T cell receptor beta chains drawn from one sample of a study of blood T cell repertoires in COVID-19. Some clones are missing from TCRdb's copy, which holds only in-frame ones; the method was immunoSEQ multiplex PCR. The sample consists of 55,000 to 65,000 clones, around 87% of them appearing once. Sequencing was done on a sample of peripheral blood. The source of these receptors is a man in his 60s with active or convalescent COVID-19. The CDR3 runs from the conserved cysteine through the conserved F or W. D genes are given only for firm matches. Expanded clones get a size class; other rows say once, few or many, or leave the size out.

j_gene,d_gene,v_gene,abundance,CDR3aa,CDR3nt
TRBJ1-3,-,TRBV4-3,few,CASSQETSGGNTIYF,TGCGCCAGCAGCCAAGAGACAAGCGGGGGAAACACCATATATTTT
TRBJ2-2,-,TRBV6-2/TRBV6-3,-,CASSYSSWLGELFF,TGTGCCAGCAGTTACTCATCATGGCTCGGGGAGCTGTTTTTT
TRBJ2-3,TRBD1,TRBV29-1,-,CSGKTGAADTQYF,TGCAGCGGGAAGACAGGGGCGGCAGATACGCAGTATTTT
TRBJ1-1,-,TRBV30,few,CAWSSGVMNTEAFF,TGTGCCTGGAGTTCGGGAGTCATGAACACTGAAGCTTTCTTT
TRBJ2-5,TRBD2,TRBV5-1,once,CASSWPRASGQETQYF,TGCGCCAGCAGCTGGCCCCGCGCTAGCGGCCAAGAGACCCAGTACTTC
TRBJ1-1,-,TRBV6-2/TRBV6-3,few,CASSLRGEAFF,TGTGCCAGCAGTTTACGCGGTGAAGCTTTCTTT
TRBJ2-7,TRBD1,TRBV27,-,CASRGQGAYEQYF,TGTGCCAGCAGGGGACAGGGCGCCTACGAGCAGTACTTC
TRBJ1-2,-,TRBV6-2/TRBV6-3,-,CASSPRTEAGYTF,TGTGCCAGCAGCCCTCGGACAGAGGCCGGCTACACCTTC
TRBJ1-6,TRBD1,TRBV6-5,-,CASRTGPLSPLHF,TGTGCCAGCAGGACAGGGCCTTTATCACCCCTCCACTTT
TRBJ2-4,TRBD2,TRBV30,-,CAWSLAGVKTKNIQYF,TGTGCCTGGAGTCTAGCGGGAGTAAAAACCAAAAACATTCAGTACTTC
TRBJ2-1,TRBD2,TRBV7-8,-,CASRVGVAGNEQFF,TGTGCCAGCAGAGTCGGGGTAGCGGGGAATGAGCAGTTCTTC
TRBJ2-1,TRBD1,TRBV27,-,CASSYDRGTEQFF,TGTGCCAGCAGTTACGACAGGGGAACTGAGCAGTTCTTC
TRBJ1-3,TRBD1,TRBV4-3,-,CASSLGTGGNTIYF,TGCGCCAGCAGCCTAGGGACAGGTGGAAACACCATATATTTT
TRBJ1-1,TRBD1,TRBV2,-,CASNSQGRTEAFF,TGTGCCAGCAATTCACAGGGGAGGACTGAAGCTTTCTTT
TRBJ1-2,-,TRBV6-5,-,CASNRAGYGGYTF,TGTGCCAGCAATCGAGCGGGGTACGGTGGCTACACCTTC
TRBJ1-5,TRBD1,TRBV20-1,-,CSASSGTDNQPQHF,TGCAGTGCTAGTAGTGGGACAGATAATCAGCCCCAGCATTTT
TRBJ2-7,TRBD2,TRBV7-2,-,CASSFSRLAGGRGQYF,TGTGCCAGCAGCTTCTCACGACTAGCGGGAGGGCGTGGGCAGTACTTC
TRBJ2-2,-,TRBV24-1,-,CATSSRGNTGELFF,TGTGCCACCAGTTCCAGGGGGAACACCGGGGAGCTGTTTTTT
TRBJ1-5,-,TRBV12-3/TRBV12-4,-,CASSLGEQPQHF,TGTGCCAGCAGTTTGGGAGAGCAGCCCCAGCATTTT
TRBJ1-3,TRBD1,TRBV11-2,-,CASSLALGTGGSFGNTIYF,TGTGCCAGCAGCTTAGCCCTAGGGACAGGGGGCTCTTTTGGAAACACCATATATTTT
TRBJ2-5,-,TRBV10-2,-,CASSDIDRKETQYF,TGCGCCAGCAGTGATATAGACAGAAAAGAGACCCAGTACTTC
TRBJ2-1,TRBD2,TRBV5-1,few,CASSRGLARYNEQFF,TGCGCCAGCAGCAGGGGACTAGCGCGCTACAATGAGCAGTTCTTC
TRBJ2-5,TRBD1,TRBV10-3,few,CATAQGVQETQYF,TGTGCCACCGCTCAGGGGGTGCAAGAGACCCAGTACTTC
TRBJ2-1,-,TRBV20-1,-,CSASSSGLYNEQFF,TGCAGTGCTAGTTCGAGCGGGCTGTACAATGAGCAGTTCTTC